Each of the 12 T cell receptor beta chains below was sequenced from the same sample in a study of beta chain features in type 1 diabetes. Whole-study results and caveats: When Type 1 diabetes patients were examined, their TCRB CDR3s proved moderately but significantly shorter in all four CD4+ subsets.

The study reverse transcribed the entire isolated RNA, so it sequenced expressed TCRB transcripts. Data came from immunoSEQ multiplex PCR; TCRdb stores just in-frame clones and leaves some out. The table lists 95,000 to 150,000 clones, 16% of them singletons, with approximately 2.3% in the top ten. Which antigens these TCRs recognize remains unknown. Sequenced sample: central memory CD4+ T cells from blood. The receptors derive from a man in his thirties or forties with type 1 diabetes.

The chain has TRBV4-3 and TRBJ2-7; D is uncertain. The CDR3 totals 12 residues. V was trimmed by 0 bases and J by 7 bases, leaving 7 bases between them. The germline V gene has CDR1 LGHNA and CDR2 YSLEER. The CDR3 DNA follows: TGCGCCAGCAGCCAAGATAGGGCTGAGCAGTACTTC. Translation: CASSQDRAEQYF.

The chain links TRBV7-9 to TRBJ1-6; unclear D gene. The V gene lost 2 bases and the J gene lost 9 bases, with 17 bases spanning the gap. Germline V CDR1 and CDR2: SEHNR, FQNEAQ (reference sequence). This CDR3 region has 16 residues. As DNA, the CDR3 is TGTGCCAGCAGCTTATCGGGCGGTCCCTTGGGTTCACCCCTCCACTTT. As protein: CASSLSGGPLGSPLHF. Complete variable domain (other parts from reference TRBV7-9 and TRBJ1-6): DTGVSQNPRHKITKRGQNVTFRCDPISEHNRLYWYRQTLGQGPEFLTYFQNEAQLEKSRLLSDRFSAERPKGSFSTLEIQRTEQGDSAMYLCASSLSGGPLGSPLHFGNGTRLTVT.

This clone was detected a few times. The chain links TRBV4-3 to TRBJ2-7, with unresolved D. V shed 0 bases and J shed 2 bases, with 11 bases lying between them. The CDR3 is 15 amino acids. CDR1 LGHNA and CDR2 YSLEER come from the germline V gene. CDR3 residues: CASSQDTFGTYEQYF. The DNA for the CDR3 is TGCGCCAGCAGCCAAGATACATTCGGAACCTACGAGCAGTACTTC.

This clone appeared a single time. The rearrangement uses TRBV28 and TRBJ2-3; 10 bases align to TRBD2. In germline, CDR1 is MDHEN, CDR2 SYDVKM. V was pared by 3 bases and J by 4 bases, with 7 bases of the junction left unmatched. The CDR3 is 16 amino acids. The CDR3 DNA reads TGTGCCAGCAGTTTGTATCGCGGACTAGCGGCAGATACGCAGTATTTT. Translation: CASSLYRGLAADTQYF.

This chain's CDR3 is CAWSQYRDTDKVYGYTF. DNA of the CDR3: TGTGCCTGGAGCCAGTACCGGGACACCGATAAGGTCTATGGCTACACCTTC. The chain carries TRBV30 and TRBJ1-2; TRBD1 is a possible D gene (6 bases). The CDR3 spans 17 residues. The germline CDR1 and CDR2 sequences are GTSNPN and SVGIG (reference sequence). V was clipped by 3 bases and J by 4 bases, with 24 bases between them.

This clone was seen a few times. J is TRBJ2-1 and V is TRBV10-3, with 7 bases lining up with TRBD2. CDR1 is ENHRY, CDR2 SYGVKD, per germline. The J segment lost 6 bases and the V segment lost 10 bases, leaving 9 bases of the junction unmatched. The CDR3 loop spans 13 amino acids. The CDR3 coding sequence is TGTGCCACGGGGGGAGACAGAGGCAATGAGCAGTTCTTC. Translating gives CATGGDRGNEQFF.

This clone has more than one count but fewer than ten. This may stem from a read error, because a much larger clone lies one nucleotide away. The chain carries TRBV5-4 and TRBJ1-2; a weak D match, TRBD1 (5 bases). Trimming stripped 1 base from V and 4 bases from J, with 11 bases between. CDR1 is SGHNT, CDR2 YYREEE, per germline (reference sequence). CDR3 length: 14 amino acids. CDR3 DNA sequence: TGTGCCAGCAGCTTGTCCGGGGGTGGCTATGGCTACACCTTC. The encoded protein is CASSLSGGGYGYTF.

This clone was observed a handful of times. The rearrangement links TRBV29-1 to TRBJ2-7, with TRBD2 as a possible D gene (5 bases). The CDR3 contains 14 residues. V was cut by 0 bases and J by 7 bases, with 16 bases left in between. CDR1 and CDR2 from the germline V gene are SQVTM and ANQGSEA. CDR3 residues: CSVEDPGLSGEQYF. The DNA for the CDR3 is TGCAGCGTTGAAGATCCCGGCCTCTCGGGGGAGCAGTACTTC.

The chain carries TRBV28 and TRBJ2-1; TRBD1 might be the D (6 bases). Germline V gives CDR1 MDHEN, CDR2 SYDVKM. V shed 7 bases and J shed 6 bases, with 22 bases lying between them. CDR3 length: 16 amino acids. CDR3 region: CASTELTGAYSNEQFF. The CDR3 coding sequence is TGTGCCAGCACCGAGCTGACAGGCGCTTATAGCAATGAGCAGTTCTTC. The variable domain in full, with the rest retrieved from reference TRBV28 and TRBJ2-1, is DVKVTQSSRYLVKRTGEKVFLECVQDMDHENMFWYRQDPGLGLRLIYFSYDVKMKEKGDIPEGYSVSREKKERFSLILESASTNQTSMYLCASTELTGAYSNEQFFGPGTRLTVL.

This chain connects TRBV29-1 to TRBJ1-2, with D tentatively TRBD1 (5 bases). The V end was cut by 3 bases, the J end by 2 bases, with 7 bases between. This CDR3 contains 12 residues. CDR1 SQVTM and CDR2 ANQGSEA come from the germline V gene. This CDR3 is CSVDWGNYGYTF. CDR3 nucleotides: TGCAGCGTTGACTGGGGGAACTATGGCTACACCTTC.

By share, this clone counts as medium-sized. The CDR3 spells CASSLNSPSTDTQYF. The CDR3 DNA reads TGTGCCAGCAGCTTAAACTCGCCGAGCACAGATACGCAGTATTTT. The chain has TRBV7-2 and TRBJ2-3; D not resolved. The V gene's germline CDR1 is SGHTA and CDR2 FQGNSA. V lost 2 bases and J lost 0, with 9 bases in between. This CDR3 spans 15 amino acids.

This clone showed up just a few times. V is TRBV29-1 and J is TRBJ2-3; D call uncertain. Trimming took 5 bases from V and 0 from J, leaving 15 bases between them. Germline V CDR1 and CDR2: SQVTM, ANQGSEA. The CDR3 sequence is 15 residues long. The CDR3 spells CSVTYAPKSTDTQYF. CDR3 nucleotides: TGCAGCGTTACCTACGCCCCTAAAAGCACAGATACGCAGTATTTT.